A single sample is the source of the 9 T cell receptor beta chains below, sequenced in a study of blood T cell repertoires in COVID-19. Libraries were prepared by immunoSEQ multiplex PCR; TCRdb keeps only in-frame clonotypes and omits some of them. The table records 250,000 to 350,000 clones, approximately 85% of them present only once. The sequenced material came from peripheral blood. These receptors were taken from a human donor with COVID-19, enrolled during active disease. The donor label of this sample is uncertain.

The chain recombines TRBV2 with TRBJ2-2; D not resolved. Trimming stripped 5 bases from V and 3 bases from J, with 16 bases between. The length of the CDR3 is 16 residues. CDR1 is SNHLY, CDR2 FYNNEI, per germline. CDR3 region: CASSTEKPSHTGELFF. DNA of the CDR3: TGTGCCAGCAGTACAGAGAAACCGAGTCACACCGGGGAGCTGTTTTTT.

The chain joins TRBV9 to TRBJ2-1; 9 bases are a match to TRBD2. The CDR3 sequence is 16 residues long. Germline V CDR1 and CDR2: SGDLS, YYNGEE. Trimming cost V 3 bases and J 0 bases; bases outside gene matches: 4. CDR3 amino acids: CASSALSGSSYNEQFF. CDR3 DNA: TGTGCCAGCAGCGCACTTAGCGGGAGCTCCTACAATGAGCAGTTCTTC.

V gene TRBV11-3 combines with J gene TRBJ2-1; TRBD2 aligns across 11 bases. The length of the CDR3 is 16 residues. Germline values: CDR1 SGHNT, CDR2 YENEEA. J was trimmed by 7 bases and V by 1 base; bases with no gene match: 6. CDR3 sequence reads: CASSLGILAGENEQFF. The CDR3 nucleotides read TGTGCCAGCAGCTTAGGAATACTAGCGGGAGAGAATGAGCAGTTCTTC.

This clone was found a few times. The V call is TRBV19, the J call TRBJ2-1, with a weak D call TRBD2 (6 bases). Trimming took off 1 base at V and 10 bases at J, with 14 bases between the two ends. Looked up from germline, CDR1 is LNHDA and CDR2 is SQIVND (reference sequence). The CDR3 contains 14 residues. The CDR3 protein is CASSIAGVRREQFF. The CDR3 nucleotides read TGTGCCAGTAGTATAGCGGGAGTTAGGAGGGAGCAGTTCTTC.

The chain recombines TRBV28 with TRBJ1-4; D unresolved. The CDR3 has 11 amino acids. Germline V gives CDR1 MDHEN, CDR2 SYDVKM. Trimming cost V 5 bases and J 8 bases, with 6 bases left between them. The CDR3, as DNA: TGTGCCAGCAGTGTCCTAGAAAAACTGTTTTTT. Translated, it gives CASSVLEKLFF.

The V gene is TRBV7-9, the J gene TRBJ1-5, with 7 bases that match TRBD1. The CDR3 spans 14 residues. Looked up from germline, CDR1 is SEHNR and CDR2 is FQNEAQ (reference sequence). J lost 7 bases, V lost 4 bases, and 7 bases had no gene match. The CDR3 protein is CASSSTGPGQPQHF. DNA for the CDR3: TGTGCCAGCAGCTCGACAGGGCCGGGGCAGCCCCAGCATTTT.

This chain links TRBV6-5 with TRBJ1-1; D not resolved. V was cut by 8 bases and J by 0 bases, with 7 bases left in between. CDR3 length equals 12 residues. CDR1 and CDR2 from the germline V gene are MNHEY and SVGAGI. This CDR3 reads CASGTMNTEAFF. The CDR3 nucleotides are TGTGCCAGCGGAACTATGAACACTGAAGCTTTCTTT.

This chain uses TRBV2 with TRBJ2-1; 12 bases agree with TRBD2. CDR3 size: 15 residues. Per the germline V gene, CDR1 is SNHLY and CDR2 is FYNNEI. V lost 6 bases and J lost 7; bases outside the gene matches: 7. The CDR3 loop is CASRQLAGGGNEQFF. CDR3 DNA: TGTGCCAGCAGACAACTAGCGGGAGGTGGTAATGAGCAGTTCTTC. Complete variable domain (other parts from reference TRBV2 and TRBJ2-1): EPEVTQTPSHQVTQMGQEVILRCVPISNHLYFYWYRQILGQKVEFLVSFYNNEISEKSEIFDDQFSVERPDGSNFTLKIRSTKLEDSAMYFCASRQLAGGGNEQFFGPGTRLTVL.

This clone has more than one count but fewer than ten. The V call is TRBV18, the J call TRBJ1-4; possible D gene TRBD1, 6 bases. CDR3 length: 18 amino acids. Germline CDR1 reads KGHSH; CDR2 reads LQKENI. V was cut by 4 bases and J by 4 bases, with 22 bases left in between. The CDR3 nucleotides are TGTGCCAGCTCACGAGGACAGATCTATTACTCGAGTAATGAAAAACTGTTTTTT. Protein product: CASSRGQIYYSSNEKLFF.